This TCR beta chain was obtained from a study of CD8 T cells in ankylosing spondylitis. Study-wide points: Some motif variants were previously reported in reactive arthritis synovial fluid and blood.

Germline V gene sequence: CDR1 SGHVS, CDR2 FNYEAQ. CDR3 length equals 17 residues. Trimming shortened V by 5 bases and J by 0 bases, and 20 bases separated the two germline ends. MiXCR, run by TCRdb on the 5' RACE reads, gives a single entry per CDR3 protein. The data show 250,000 to 350,000 distinct CDR3 sequences, 20% seen once. On this clonotype itself: The antigen is undetermined.

This sequence joins TRBV7-6 and TRBJ2-7, with D perhaps matching TRBD2 (5 bases). This sequence originates from a female donor with ankylosing spondylitis or in good health (not recorded which). Sequencing input: blood, either unsorted or a sorted T cell fraction (not recorded which). In nucleotides, the CDR3 is TGTGCCAGCAGCCCCCGGTTCGGCGGAGAGGGCTCCTACGAGCAGTACTTC. This gives the protein CASSPRFGGEGSYEQYF.